This entry lists 27 T cell receptor beta chains sequenced from one sample in a study of human T cells and chemical hapten exposure. TCRdb reanalysed the RACE reads using MiXCR and keeps one entry per CDR3 protein. The sample yields tens of thousands of distinct CDR3 sequences, around a tenth seen once. The time point is: patch test 1, 2 weeks after DPC sensitization. Sample treatment: therapeutic diphenylcyclopropenone sensitization with weekly scalp DPC. The sequencing used whole blood, collected in connection with sensitization to the hapten diphenylcyclopropenone (DPC). All receptors come from a woman between 50 and 59 years old with alopecia areata. Some clones in this sample may be carry-over from other donors' samples.

At least ten counts were recorded for this clonotype. V is TRBV18 and J is TRBJ1-3; D not resolved. Trimming left V 7 bases short and J 10 bases short, with 11 bases between. Per the germline V gene, CDR1 is KGHSH and CDR2 is LQKENI. The CDR3 length is 11 residues. CDR3 amino acids: CASYRDGTIYF. The CDR3, as DNA: TGTGCCAGCTACCGAGATGGGACCATATATTTT.

This clonotype has at least ten counts. The V and J genes are TRBV7-2 and TRBJ2-5; weak D call: TRBD1 (5 bases). The CDR3 contains 14 residues. CDR1 SGHTA and CDR2 FQGNSA come from the germline V gene. V was cut by 1 base and J by 7 bases, with 13 bases left in between. CDR3 nucleotides: TGTGCCAGCAGCTTAGGCCCAGCCCAGGGGACCCAGTACTTC. Protein product: CASSLGPAQGTQYF.

This clonotype was observed at least ten times. The chain uses TRBV20-1 and TRBJ2-7, with 7 bases identical to TRBD2. Per the germline V gene, CDR1 is DFQATT and CDR2 is SNEGSKA (reference sequence). CDR3 length equals 13 residues. V gave up 1 base and J gave up 7 bases; unmatched junction bases: 7. CDR3 sequence (DNA): TGCAGTGCTAGAGTTGGGAGGGTAGGAGAGCAGTACTTC. Protein: CSARVGRVGEQYF.

This clonotype was seen repeatedly, ten times or more. This chain uses TRBV7-3 with TRBJ2-2, with D perhaps TRBD1 (5 bases). Germline CDR1 reads SGHTA; CDR2 reads FQGTGA. Trimming pared 4 bases from V and 6 bases from J, leaving 9 bases between. The CDR3 has 13 amino acids. CDR3 in amino acids: CASSSQDSGELFF. The CDR3 DNA follows: TGTGCCAGCAGCTCACAGGATTCCGGGGAGCTGTTTTTT. Filled out from reference TRBV7-3 and TRBJ2-2, the complete variable domain reads GAGVSQTPSNKVTEKGKYVELRCDPISGHTALYWYRQSLGQGPEFLIYFQGTGAADDSGLPNDRFFAVRPEGSVSTLKIQRTERGDSAVYLCASSSQDSGELFFGEGSRLTVL.

About this clonotype: This may come from a read error, since a much larger clone is one base off. The chain has TRBV20-1 and TRBJ1-1; a possible D gene is TRBD1 (6 bases). Germline V lookup: CDR1 DFQATT, CDR2 SNEGSKA (reference sequence). The V end was cut by 3 bases, the J end by 4 bases, with 18 bases between. This CDR3 comprises 15 residues. CDR3 loop: CSASAITQGITEAFF. CDR3 in DNA: TGCAGTGCTAGTGCCATCACTCAGGGGATCACTGAAGCTTTCTTT.

This clonotype was seen many times. At one end the junction does not follow the germline gene, possibly because of a read error. The chain combines TRBV25-1 with TRBJ2-1; D possibly corresponds to TRBD1 (6 bases). Germline V gene lookup returns CDR1 MGHDK and CDR2 SYGVNS. The CDR3 runs to 16 residues. CDR3 in amino acids: CASSEPPGGGHNQQFF. In nucleotides, the CDR3 is TGTGCCAGCAGTGAACCCCCAGGTGGGGGACACAATCAGCAGTTCTTC.

This clonotype appeared a few times. This rearrangement joins TRBV20-1 to TRBJ2-1; 8 nucleotides align to TRBD2. The CDR3 totals 13 residues. The J segment lost 3 bases and the V segment lost 3 bases, leaving 1 base of the junction unmatched. Per germline, CDR1 DFQATT and CDR2 SNEGSKA (reference sequence). The CDR3 reads CSASSGVYNEQFF. The CDR3 DNA follows: TGCAGTGCTAGTAGCGGGGTCTACAATGAGCAGTTCTTC.

This clonotype has a count of ten or more. The rearrangement links TRBV20-1 to TRBJ1-5, with D maybe TRBD1 (6 bases). The CDR3 sequence is 15 residues long. V was cut by 1 base and J by 2 bases, with 12 bases left in between. From germline, CDR1 is DFQATT and CDR2 SNEGSKA (reference sequence). CDR3 sequence (DNA): TGCAGTGCTAGAGTTGAACAGGGTGGCAATCAGCCCCAGCATTTT. It is translated as CSARVEQGGNQPQHF.

This clonotype has only a few counts. The CDR3 here is CASSPDRGYNEQYF. For the CDR3, the DNA is TGTGCCAGCAGCCCGGACAGGGGATACAACGAGCAGTACTTC. This chain connects TRBV27 to TRBJ2-7; 9 bases are shared with TRBD1. Germline V lookup: CDR1 MNHEY, CDR2 SMNVEV (reference sequence). The trim removed 6 bases at V and 5 bases at J, leaving 8 bases unmatched. This CDR3 has 14 amino acids.

In nucleotides, the CDR3 is TGCGCCAGCAGCTTGATAGGGGATCAGCCCCAGCATTTT. Protein product: CASSLIGDQPQHF. The chain recombines TRBV5-1 with TRBJ1-5; D possibly corresponds to TRBD1 (5 bases). V lost 1 base and J 5 bases, leaving 7 bases between the germline ends. The CDR3 totals 13 residues. Germline CDR1 and CDR2: SGHRS and YFSETQ.

The genes are TRBV3-1 and TRBJ1-6; D unclear. Deletions cut 4 bases from V and 9 bases from J, with 13 bases between. Looked up from germline, CDR1 is LGHDT and CDR2 is YNNKEL (reference sequence). This CDR3 contains 14 residues. DNA for the CDR3: TGTGCCAGCAGCCTGGCGCTTGGTGGTTCACCCCTCCACTTT. It codes for CASSLALGGSPLHF.

In this sample, this clonotype turned up many times. This chain connects TRBV5-1 to TRBJ1-3; D may be TRBD1 (6 bases). CDR1 SGHRS and CDR2 YFSETQ come from the germline V gene. V lost 4 bases and J lost 0, with 14 bases in between. There are 16 residues in the CDR3. For the CDR3, the DNA is TGCGCCAGCAGCCCACAGGGCATGGGCTCTGGAAACACCATATATTTT. It translates to CASSPQGMGSGNTIYF.

On this clonotype: A much larger clone differs from this one at a single base, so this may be a read error. The rearrangement uses TRBV10-3 and TRBJ2-5; 8 nucleotides match TRBD1. Per germline, CDR1 ENHRY and CDR2 SYGVKD. This CDR3 is built from 16 residues. The CDR3 DNA reads as TGTACCAGCGGACAGGGTGATTTTACCGGCCAAGAGACCCAGTACTTC. Amino acid sequence: CTSGQGDFTGQETQYF.

This chain uses TRBV2 with TRBJ2-7; a possible D gene is TRBD1 (6 bases). Trimming stripped 5 bases from V and 0 bases from J, with 20 bases between. Germline CDR1 is SNHLY and CDR2 is FYNNEI. The CDR3 covers 17 residues. DNA for the CDR3: TGTGCCAGCAGTCTCCTGCCTAGGACAGTAAGCTCCTACGAGCAGTACTTC. Protein: CASSLLPRTVSSYEQYF.

This clonotype was counted many times. This chain connects TRBV18 to TRBJ1-1; D unclear. CDR1 is KGHSH and CDR2 is LQKENI in the germline V gene. The CDR3 contains 14 residues. V was trimmed by 3 bases and J by 0 bases, leaving 8 bases between them. The CDR3 loop reads CASSPNGMNTEAFF. In DNA, the CDR3 is TGTGCCAGCTCACCGAACGGAATGAACACTGAAGCTTTCTTT.

This clonotype was detected ten times or more. V usage is TRBV21-1 and J usage is TRBJ1-4; the D call in the table, TRBD1, was not verified against the DNA. TRBV21-1 counts as a pseudogene. This CDR3 has 19 residues. The CDR3 here is CASSTNKTGQRSSGEKLFF. The CDR3, as DNA: TGTGCCAGCAGCACTAACAAAACGGGACAGAGATCATCGGGTGAAAAACTGTTTTTT.

This clonotype occurred many times. The rearrangement links TRBV29-1 to TRBJ2-1; possibly TRBD1 for D (7 bases). Germline V gives CDR1 SQVTM, CDR2 ANQGSEA. The V gene lost 4 bases and the J gene lost 6 bases, with 10 bases spanning the gap. The CDR3 spans 12 residues. Written as DNA, the CDR3 is TGCAGCGTTGGCAGGGGGGCCAATGAGCAGTTCTTC. Translation gives CSVGRGANEQFF.

This clonotype showed up many times. V and J are TRBV27 and TRBJ1-5; TRBD1 is a possible D gene (6 bases). This CDR3 has 14 residues. CDR1 is MNHEY and CDR2 is SMNVEV in the germline V gene (reference sequence). V shed 5 bases and J shed 7 bases, with 15 bases lying between them. CDR3 DNA sequence: TGTGCCAGCAGTCCCCGACAGGATAGACAGCCCCAGCATTTT. Protein: CASSPRQDRQPQHF.

Written as DNA, the CDR3 is TGCAGTGCTAGTGACGACTACGAGCAGTACTTC. This translates into CSASDDYEQYF. The genes are TRBV20-1 and TRBJ2-7; D is undetermined. CDR3 length equals 11 residues. Trimming took 3 bases from V and 3 from J, leaving 6 bases between them. From germline, CDR1 is DFQATT and CDR2 SNEGSKA (reference sequence).

In this sample, this clonotype turned up many times. V and J are TRBV29-1 and TRBJ2-5; 7 nucleotides agree with TRBD1. The V segment lost 5 bases and the J segment 5 bases; nucleotides outside the gene matches: 5. This CDR3 region has 12 residues. Germline CDR1 reads SQVTM; CDR2 reads ANQGSEA. The CDR3 here is CSVLGRGETQYF. The DNA of the CDR3 is TGCAGCGTTCTGGGCAGGGGGGAGACCCAGTACTTC.

The chain recombines TRBV20-1 with TRBJ1-1; D is possibly TRBD1 (6 bases). In germline, CDR1 is DFQATT, CDR2 SNEGSKA (reference sequence). CDR3 length: 14 residues. Trimming left V 3 bases short and J 3 bases short, with 14 bases between. The CDR3 spells CSAREQGRDTEAFF. CDR3 DNA: TGCAGTGCTAGGGAGCAGGGGAGGGACACTGAAGCTTTCTTT.

This clonotype has at least ten counts. This rearrangement joins TRBV6-2 or TRBV6-3 to TRBJ1-1; 7 nucleotides align to TRBD1. CDR1 MNHEY and CDR2 SVGEGT come from the germline V gene. The J segment lost 1 base and the V segment lost 5 bases, leaving 4 bases of the junction unmatched. The CDR3 has 14 residues. CDR3 sequence reads: CASSRQGSNTEAFF. For the CDR3, the DNA is TGTGCCAGCAGTCGACAGGGCTCGAACACTGAAGCTTTCTTT.

This clonotype came up many times. The chain carries TRBV18 and TRBJ1-1; TRBD1 is a possible D gene (6 bases). Trimming took off 1 base at V and 3 bases at J, with 12 bases between the two ends. Germline CDR1 reads KGHSH; CDR2 reads LQKENI. The length of the CDR3 is 15 residues. The CDR3 nucleotides read TGTGCCAGCTCACCACGAATCCCAGGGGACACTGAAGCTTTCTTT. Translation: CASSPRIPGDTEAFF. The full variable domain, with the rest looked up from reference TRBV18 and TRBJ1-1, is NAGVMQNPRHLVRRRGQEARLRCSPMKGHSHVYWYRQLPEEGLKFMVYLQKENIIDESGMPKERFSAEFPKEGPSILRIQQVVRGDSAAYFCASSPRIPGDTEAFFGQGTRLTVV.

In its sample, this clonotype was seen many times. This chain links TRBV7-9 with TRBJ2-2; 9 bases align to TRBD2. In germline, CDR1 is SEHNR, CDR2 FQNEAQ (reference sequence). The trim removed 5 bases at V and 6 bases at J, leaving 10 bases unmatched. The CDR3 has 16 amino acids. CDR3 bases: TGTGCCAGCAGCCGTAGCGGGAGCCGCGGGGCCGGGGAGCTGTTTTTT. Its protein is CASSRSGSRGAGELFF.

This clonotype has at least ten counts. V gene TRBV29-1 combines with J gene TRBJ1-1; TRBD1 is a possible D gene (5 bases). Germline V gene sequence: CDR1 SQVTM, CDR2 ANQGSEA. This CDR3 comprises 13 residues. Trimming removed 5 bases at V and 3 bases at J, with 13 bases between. The CDR3 coding sequence is TGCAGCGTTCCACAGGCGAGGGACACTGAAGCTTTCTTT. As protein: CSVPQARDTEAFF.

This clonotype was counted ten times or more. The chain combines TRBV10-2 with TRBJ2-7; D remains ambiguous. Germline CDR1 and CDR2: WSHSY and SAAADI. This CDR3 contains 14 residues. The germline V and J ends were trimmed by 8 bases and 6 bases, with 20 bases remaining between them. The CDR3 DNA reads TGCGCCAGCTCCTCCACTTCTTTTGGCCCCGAGCAGTACTTC. Translating it yields CASSSTSFGPEQYF.

About this clonotype itself: Since a much larger clone is just one base distant, this may be a read error. The J gene is TRBJ1-1, the V gene TRBV29-1; TRBD1 matches at 9 bases. V lost 4 bases, J lost 5 bases, and 8 bases stayed unmatched. Germline V gene sequence: CDR1 SQVTM, CDR2 ANQGSEA. The CDR3 runs 14 residues. The CDR3 DNA reads as TGCAGCGTTGTGAGGGACAGGGTGGAAACTGAAGCTTTCTTT. Protein: CSVVRDRVETEAFF.